What follows are 15 T cell receptor beta chains derived from one specimen sequenced in a study of OX40 agonist ivuxolimab in advanced cancers. Only in-frame clones appear in the TCRdb table, and some are missing; sequencing was by immunoSEQ multiplex PCR. The table has 99,000 or so clones, roughly 95% seen once; the top ten hold around 2.2%. Specimen: CD4+ or CD8+ T cells sorted from blood, collected in a trial of the OX40 agonist ivuxolimab. These receptors were obtained from an adult with an advanced solid tumor such as melanoma, head and neck, liver or kidney cancer.

The chain is built from TRBV4-1 and TRBJ2-1, with TRBD2 identical over 8 bases. Germline trimming cut 4 bases from V and 8 bases from J; bases unmatched to any gene: 7. There are 14 residues in the CDR3. The germline CDR1 and CDR2 sequences are MGHRA and YSYEKL. The CDR3, as DNA: TGCGCCAGCAGCCCGGGACTAGAGAGGGATGAGCAGTTCTTC. It yields the protein CASSPGLERDEQFF.

The V call is TRBV15, the J call TRBJ2-1; 11 positions agree with TRBD2. This CDR3 region has 16 residues. Germline values: CDR1 LNHNV, CDR2 YYDKDF (reference sequence). V lost 1 base, J lost 4 bases, and 3 bases stayed unmatched. The CDR3 reads CATSRGGTSGYNEQFF. As DNA, the CDR3 is TGTGCCACCAGCAGAGGGGGGACTAGCGGATACAATGAGCAGTTCTTC.

J is TRBJ1-2 and V is TRBV27; D is possibly TRBD1 (5 bases). The V end was cut by 0 bases, the J end by 3 bases, with 14 bases between. Looked up from germline, CDR1 is MNHEY and CDR2 is SMNVEV (reference sequence). The CDR3 has 16 residues. CDR3: CASSLSGGVPYYGYTF. CDR3 bases: TGTGCCAGCAGTTTATCGGGGGGGGTCCCTTACTATGGCTACACCTTC.

This chain links TRBV5-6 with TRBJ2-5; 12 nucleotides line up with TRBD2. The trim removed 0 bases at V and 4 bases at J, leaving 7 bases unmatched. Germline CDR1 SGHDT, CDR2 YYEEEE. The CDR3 runs to 17 residues. The DNA of the CDR3 is TGTGCCAGCAGCTTGGGGGCTAGCGGGAGGGCCAGAGAGACCCAGTACTTC. It encodes CASSLGASGRARETQYF.

This clone was counted a single time. The rearrangement joins TRBV7-9 to TRBJ1-1; TRBD1 matches at 8 bases. V shed 0 bases and J 3 bases; nucleotides not matched to a gene: 0. Germline V gives CDR1 SEHNR, CDR2 FQNEAQ (reference sequence). This CDR3 region has 14 residues. The CDR3 here is CASSLAQGDTEAFF. CDR3 DNA: TGTGCCAGCAGCTTAGCACAGGGGGACACTGAAGCTTTCTTT.

The V and J genes are TRBV27 and TRBJ2-7; 10 bases fit TRBD1. The V segment lost 5 bases and the J segment 5 bases; nucleotides outside the gene matches: 0. CDR3 size: 12 residues. In germline, CDR1 is MNHEY, CDR2 SMNVEV (reference sequence). The CDR3 DNA sequence: TGTGCCAGCAGTGACAGGGGGCACGAGCAGTACTTC. Protein: CASSDRGHEQYF.

The V and J genes are TRBV2 and TRBJ2-1, with D maybe TRBD1 (5 bases). This CDR3 spans 16 amino acids. Germline V CDR1 and CDR2: SNHLY, FYNNEI. The V gene lost 0 bases and the J gene lost 3 bases, with 12 bases spanning the gap. The CDR3 sequence: CASSEAQGANYNEQFF. CDR3 sequence (DNA): TGTGCCAGCAGTGAAGCGCAAGGGGCGAACTACAATGAGCAGTTCTTC.

This sequence joins TRBV4-1 and TRBJ2-7, with TRBD1 as a possible D gene (5 bases). The CDR3 length is 13 residues. Per the germline V gene, CDR1 is MGHRA and CDR2 is YSYEKL. Between the trimmed V and J ends, which lost 4 bases and 3 bases, there was a span of 10 bases. The CDR3 sequence: CASSPPGYYEQYF. In nucleotides, the CDR3 is TGCGCCAGCAGCCCCCCAGGGTACTACGAGCAGTACTTC.

The chain employs TRBV27 and TRBJ1-5, with D perhaps TRBD1 (5 bases). This CDR3 has 14 residues. V lost 5 bases to trimming and J lost 6 bases, with 14 bases between them. Germline lookup yields CDR1 MNHEY and CDR2 SMNVEV (reference sequence). CDR3 in amino acids: CASSGADSPQPQHF. The CDR3 nucleotides are TGTGCCAGCAGTGGGGCAGATTCACCTCAGCCCCAGCATTTT.

The chain carries TRBV12-5 and TRBJ2-1, with 9 bases identical to TRBD2. V shed 0 bases, J shed 6 bases, and the junction held 6 bases outside the gene matches. CDR3 size: 16 residues. Per germline, CDR1 LGHNT and CDR2 FRNRAP. The CDR3 loop reads CASGLVAGGRTNEQFF. The DNA for the CDR3 is TGTGCTAGTGGTTTGGTAGCGGGGGGCCGGACCAATGAGCAGTTCTTC. Drawing the rest from reference TRBV12-5 and TRBJ2-1, the complete variable domain is DARVTQTPRHKVTEMGQEVTMRCQPILGHNTVFWYRQTMMQGLELLAYFRNRAPLDDSGMPKDRFSAEMPDATLATLKIQPSEPRDSAVYFCASGLVAGGRTNEQFFGPGTRLTVL.

This rearrangement joins TRBV4-1 to TRBJ1-5; D is ambiguous. Trimming cost V 1 base and J 5 bases, with 6 bases left between them. CDR3 length: 13 amino acids. Germline CDR1 MGHRA, CDR2 YSYEKL. CDR3: CASSQASYQPQHF. In nucleotides, the CDR3 is TGCGCCAGCAGCCAAGCGTCTTATCAGCCCCAGCATTTT.

Worth noting for this clone: The sample has other DNA sequences that encode this CDR3 too. The CDR3: CASSLAGLLLGADTQYF. DNA for the CDR3: TGTGCCAGCAGCTTGGCGGGATTGCTTCTTGGGGCAGATACGCAGTATTTT. The chain has TRBV5-6 and TRBJ2-3; tentative D call: TRBD2 (5 bases). CDR1 is SGHDT and CDR2 is YYEEEE in the germline V gene. CDR3 length: 17 amino acids. V was trimmed by 0 bases and J by 4 bases, leaving 18 bases between them.

The chain has TRBV4-1 and TRBJ1-1; 9 bases map to TRBD1. CDR1 is MGHRA, CDR2 YSYEKL, per germline. After removal of 1 base from V and 4 bases from J, the junction contained 7 bases not matched to a gene. This CDR3 is 16 amino acids long. The DNA for the CDR3 is TGCGCCAGCAGCCAAGTACCGGGACAGGGAACCACTGAAGCTTTCTTT. It encodes CASSQVPGQGTTEAFF.

The chain is built from TRBV7-9 and TRBJ2-7; D perhaps matches TRBD2 (5 bases). The V and J ends lost 3 bases and 4 bases respectively, with 10 bases between them. This CDR3 comprises 13 residues. Germline V gene data show CDR1 as SEHNR and CDR2 as FQNEAQ (reference sequence). This CDR3 is CASSFDRGYEQYF. CDR3 DNA sequence: TGTGCCAGCAGCTTTGATAGAGGGTACGAGCAGTACTTC.

The chain uses TRBV27 and TRBJ1-2; 9 nucleotides line up with TRBD1. CDR1 is MNHEY, CDR2 SMNVEV, per germline (reference sequence). The CDR3 is made up of 14 amino acids. Losses at the gene ends were 5 bases for V and 3 bases for J; bases not matched to a gene: 4. The DNA of the CDR3 is TGTGCCAGCAGTGAACAGGGGGCTGACTATGGCTACACCTTC. It yields the protein CASSEQGADYGYTF.